The next 3 T cell receptor beta chains were all read from a single sample in a study of response to subunit inactivated influenza vaccine. MiXCR, applied by TCRdb to the RT-PCR reads, yields one record per CDR3 protein. The profile shows hundreds of thousands of distinct CDR3 sequences, about 14% of them singletons. The specimen was PBMCs from blood, collected around 15 days before vaccination. The receptors derive from a man aged 50-59 years who received an inactivated influenza vaccine.

This clonotype has more than one count but fewer than ten. The V gene is TRBV7-2, the J gene TRBJ1-2; no firm D call. This CDR3 is built from 13 residues. Deletions cut 4 bases from V and 6 bases from J, with 12 bases between. Germline assignment: CDR1 SGHTA and CDR2 FQGNSA. The CDR3 coding sequence is TGTGCCAGCAGCTCCTATATAGACAATGGCTACACCTTC. This encodes CASSSYIDNGYTF.

This clonotype was picked up a small number of times. This rearrangement joins TRBV15 to TRBJ1-4; D gene ambiguous. CDR1 is LNHNV, CDR2 YYDKDF, per germline (reference sequence). CDR3 length: 17 residues. The V end lost 0 bases, the J end lost 3 bases, and 14 bases lay between the germline ends. In DNA, the CDR3 is TGTGCCACCAGCAGAGACGGCAGTTTAGGACCTAATGAAAAACTGTTTTTT. It encodes CATSRDGSLGPNEKLFF.

This clonotype was observed a handful of times. The chain carries TRBV3-1 and TRBJ1-1; maybe TRBD1 (5 bases). CDR1 and CDR2 from the germline V gene are LGHDT and YNNKEL (reference sequence). CDR3 length equals 12 residues. Trimming left V 3 bases short and J 5 bases short, with 7 bases between. In DNA form, the CDR3 reads TGTGCCAGCAGCCACTGGGGGACTGAAGCTTTCTTT. Translation: CASSHWGTEAFF. The variable domain in full, with the rest retrieved from reference TRBV3-1 and TRBJ1-1, is DTAVSQTPKYLVTQMGNDKSIKCEQNLGHDTMYWYKQDSKKFLKIMFSYNNKELIINETVPNRFSPKSPDKAHLNLHINSLELGDSAVYFCASSHWGTEAFFGQGTRLTVV.